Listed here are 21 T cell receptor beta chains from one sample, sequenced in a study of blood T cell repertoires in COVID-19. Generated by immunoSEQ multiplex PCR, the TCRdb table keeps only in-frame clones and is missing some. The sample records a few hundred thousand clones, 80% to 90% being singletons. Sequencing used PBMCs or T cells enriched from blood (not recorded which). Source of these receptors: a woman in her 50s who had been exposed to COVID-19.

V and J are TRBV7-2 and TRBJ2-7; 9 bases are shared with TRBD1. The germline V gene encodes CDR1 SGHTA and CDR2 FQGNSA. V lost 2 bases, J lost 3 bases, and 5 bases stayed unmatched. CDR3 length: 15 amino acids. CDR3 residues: CASSLKGQGLYEQYF. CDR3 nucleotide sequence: TGTGCCAGCAGCTTAAAGGGACAGGGTCTCTACGAGCAGTACTTC.

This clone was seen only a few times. The CDR3 protein is CSVREAAYEQYF. For the CDR3, the DNA is TGCAGCGTTCGGGAAGCCGCCTACGAGCAGTACTTC. The rearrangement uses TRBV29-1 and TRBJ2-7, with a weak D call TRBD2 (5 bases). Trimming pared 5 bases from V and 2 bases from J, leaving 10 bases between. The CDR3 contains 12 residues. Germline V gene sequence: CDR1 SQVTM, CDR2 ANQGSEA.

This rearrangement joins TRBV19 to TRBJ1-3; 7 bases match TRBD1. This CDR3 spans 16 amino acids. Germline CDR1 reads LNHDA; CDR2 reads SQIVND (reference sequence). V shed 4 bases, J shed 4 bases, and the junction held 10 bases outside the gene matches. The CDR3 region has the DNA TGTGCCAGTAGTAATCGGAACAGGGGTGCCGGAAACACCATATATTTT. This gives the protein CASSNRNRGAGNTIYF.

In nucleotides, the CDR3 is TGTGCCAGTTTCAAGCGGACAGGGGGAGTGGTGAACACTGAAGCTTTCTTT. It is translated as CASFKRTGGVVNTEAFF. V usage is TRBV19 and J usage is TRBJ1-1; 10 nucleotides line up with TRBD1. The CDR3 totals 17 residues. Germline CDR1 is LNHDA and CDR2 is SQIVND (reference sequence). The J segment lost 0 bases and the V segment lost 8 bases, leaving 12 bases of the junction unmatched.

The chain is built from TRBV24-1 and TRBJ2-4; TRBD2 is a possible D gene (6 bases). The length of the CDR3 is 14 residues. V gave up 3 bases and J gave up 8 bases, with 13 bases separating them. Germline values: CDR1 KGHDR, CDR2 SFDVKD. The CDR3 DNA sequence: TGTGCCACCAGTGATCCGACTAGTCCGTACATTCAGTACTTC. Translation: CATSDPTSPYIQYF.

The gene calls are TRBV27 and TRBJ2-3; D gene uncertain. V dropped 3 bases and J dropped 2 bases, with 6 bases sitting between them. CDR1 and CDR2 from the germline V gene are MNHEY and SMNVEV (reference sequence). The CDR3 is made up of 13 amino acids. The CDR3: CASSFSYTDTQYF. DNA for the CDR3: TGTGCCAGCAGTTTTTCTTACACAGATACGCAGTATTTT.

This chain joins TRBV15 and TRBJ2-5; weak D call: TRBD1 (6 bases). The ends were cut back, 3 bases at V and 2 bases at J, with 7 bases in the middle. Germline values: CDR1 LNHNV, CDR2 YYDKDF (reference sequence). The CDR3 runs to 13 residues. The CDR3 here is CATSRGQQETQYF. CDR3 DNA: TGTGCCACCAGCAGGGGACAACAAGAGACCCAGTACTTC.

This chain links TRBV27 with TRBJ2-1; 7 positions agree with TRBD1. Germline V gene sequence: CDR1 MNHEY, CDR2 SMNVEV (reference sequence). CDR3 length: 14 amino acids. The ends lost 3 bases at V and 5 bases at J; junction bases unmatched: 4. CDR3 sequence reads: CASSLYRGDNEQFF. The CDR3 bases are TGTGCCAGCAGTTTGTACAGGGGTGACAATGAGCAGTTCTTC.

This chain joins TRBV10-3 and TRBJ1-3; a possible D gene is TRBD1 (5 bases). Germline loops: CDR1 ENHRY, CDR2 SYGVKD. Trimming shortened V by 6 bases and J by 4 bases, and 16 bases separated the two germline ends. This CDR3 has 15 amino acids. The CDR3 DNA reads TGTGCCATCAGCTTCGGGACTCAACAGGGAAACACCATATATTTT. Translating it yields CAISFGTQQGNTIYF.

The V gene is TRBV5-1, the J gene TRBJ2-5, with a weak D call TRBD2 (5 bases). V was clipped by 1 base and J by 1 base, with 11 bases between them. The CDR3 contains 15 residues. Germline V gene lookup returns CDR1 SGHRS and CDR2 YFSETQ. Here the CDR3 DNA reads TGCGCCAGCAGCTTGAGCGGAGAAACCCAAGAGACCCAGTACTTC. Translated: CASSLSGETQETQYF.

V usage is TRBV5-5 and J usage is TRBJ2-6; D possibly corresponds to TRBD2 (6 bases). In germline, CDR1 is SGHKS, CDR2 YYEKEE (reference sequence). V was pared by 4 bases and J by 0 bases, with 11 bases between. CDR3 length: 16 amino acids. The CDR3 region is CASSAGPGSGANVLTF. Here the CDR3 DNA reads TGTGCCAGCAGCGCGGGACCCGGCTCTGGGGCCAACGTCCTGACTTTC.

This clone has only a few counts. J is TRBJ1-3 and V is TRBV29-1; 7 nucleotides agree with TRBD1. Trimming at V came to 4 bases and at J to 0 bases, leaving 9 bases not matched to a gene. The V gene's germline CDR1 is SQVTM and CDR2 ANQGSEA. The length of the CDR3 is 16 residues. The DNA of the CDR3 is TGCAGCGTTGGAACAGGGGACATTAACTCTGGAAACACCATATATTTT. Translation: CSVGTGDINSGNTIYF. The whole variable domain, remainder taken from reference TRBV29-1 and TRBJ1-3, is SAVISQKPSRDICQRGTSLTIQCQVDSQVTMMFWYRQQPGQSLTLIATANQGSEATYESGFVIDKFPISRPNLTFSTLTVSNMSPEDSSIYLCSVGTGDINSGNTIYFGEGSWLTVV.

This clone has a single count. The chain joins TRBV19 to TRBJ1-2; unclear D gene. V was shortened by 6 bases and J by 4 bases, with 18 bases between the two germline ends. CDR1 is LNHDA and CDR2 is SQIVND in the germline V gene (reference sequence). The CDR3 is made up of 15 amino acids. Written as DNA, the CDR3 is TGTGCCAGTAGCGAAAACGACGGGTCCCCCTATGGCTACACCTTC. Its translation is CASSENDGSPYGYTF.

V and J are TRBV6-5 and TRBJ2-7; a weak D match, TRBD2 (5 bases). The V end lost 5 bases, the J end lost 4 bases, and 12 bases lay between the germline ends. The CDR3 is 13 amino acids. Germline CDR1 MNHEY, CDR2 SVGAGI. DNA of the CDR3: TGTGCCAGCAGTCTCTCGAGAGGGTACGAGCAGTACTTC. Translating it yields CASSLSRGYEQYF.

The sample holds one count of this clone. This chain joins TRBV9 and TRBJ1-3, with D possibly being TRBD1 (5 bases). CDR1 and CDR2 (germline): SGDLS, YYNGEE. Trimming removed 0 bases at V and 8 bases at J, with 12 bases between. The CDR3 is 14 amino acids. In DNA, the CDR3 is TGTGCCAGCAGCGTAGGGCCCAAAGGGGACACCATATATTTT. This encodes CASSVGPKGDTIYF.

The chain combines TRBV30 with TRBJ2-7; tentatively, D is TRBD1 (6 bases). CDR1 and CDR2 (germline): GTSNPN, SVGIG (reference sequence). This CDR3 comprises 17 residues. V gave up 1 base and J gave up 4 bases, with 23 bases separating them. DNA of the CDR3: TGTGCCTGGAGTGAACGTGCACCCGGGACACGCCCGTACGAGCAGTACTTC. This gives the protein CAWSERAPGTRPYEQYF.

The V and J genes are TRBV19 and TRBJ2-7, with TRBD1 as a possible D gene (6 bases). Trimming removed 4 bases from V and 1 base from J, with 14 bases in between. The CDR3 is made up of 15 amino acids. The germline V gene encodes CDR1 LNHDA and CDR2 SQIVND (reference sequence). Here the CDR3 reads CASSTGQPGSYEQYF. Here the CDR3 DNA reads TGTGCCAGTAGTACCGGACAGCCCGGTTCCTACGAGCAGTACTTC.

The CDR3 sequence is CASSEGGQGRSNEKLFF. The CDR3 DNA sequence: TGTGCCAGCAGCGAGGGGGGACAGGGGAGATCTAATGAAAAACTGTTTTTT. The chain has TRBV9 and TRBJ1-4; 10 bases map to TRBD1. In germline, CDR1 is SGDLS, CDR2 YYNGEE. The V gene end was trimmed by 3 bases and the J gene end by 3 bases; junction bases not matched to a gene: 8. The CDR3 consists of 17 residues. Based on the CDR3 plus reference TRBV9 and TRBJ1-4, the full variable domain is DSGVTQTPKHLITATGQRVTLRCSPRSGDLSVYWYQQSLDQGLQFLIQYYNGEERAKGNILERFSAQQFPDLHSELNLSSLELGDSALYFCASSEGGQGRSNEKLFFGSGTQLSVL.

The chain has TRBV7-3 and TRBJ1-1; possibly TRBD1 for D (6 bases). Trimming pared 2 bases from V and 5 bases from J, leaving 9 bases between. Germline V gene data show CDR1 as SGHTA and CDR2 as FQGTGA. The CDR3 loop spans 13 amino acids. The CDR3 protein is CASSLVRGTEAFF. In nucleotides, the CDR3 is TGTGCCAGCAGCTTAGTCAGGGGAACTGAAGCTTTCTTT.

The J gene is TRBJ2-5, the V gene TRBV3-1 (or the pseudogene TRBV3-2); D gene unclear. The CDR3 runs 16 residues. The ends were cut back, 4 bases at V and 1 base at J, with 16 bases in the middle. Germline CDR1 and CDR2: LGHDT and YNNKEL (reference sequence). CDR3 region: CASSPQGRSSQETQYF. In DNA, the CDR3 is TGTGCCAGCAGCCCCCAAGGTCGGAGTTCCCAAGAGACCCAGTACTTC.

The CDR3: CASSQVWDNSNQPQHF. The CDR3 DNA is TGCGCCAGCAGCCAAGTTTGGGACAATAGCAATCAGCCCCAGCATTTT. The chain employs TRBV4-1 and TRBJ1-5, with D perhaps matching TRBD1 (6 bases). The germline V and J ends were trimmed by 1 base and 0 bases, with 10 bases remaining between them. Germline assignment: CDR1 MGHRA and CDR2 YSYEKL. The CDR3 loop spans 16 amino acids.